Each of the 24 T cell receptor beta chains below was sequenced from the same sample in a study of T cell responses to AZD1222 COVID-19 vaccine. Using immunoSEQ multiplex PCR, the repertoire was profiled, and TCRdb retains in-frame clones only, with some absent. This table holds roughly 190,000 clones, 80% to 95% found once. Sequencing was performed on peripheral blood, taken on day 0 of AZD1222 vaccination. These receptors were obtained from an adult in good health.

The CDR3 sequence is CASRRTVVGYTF. Written as DNA, the CDR3 is TGTGCCAGCAGAAGGACAGTCGTGGGCTACACCTTC. The chain carries TRBV2 and TRBJ1-2, with D tentatively TRBD1 (6 bases). The V gene's germline CDR1 is SNHLY and CDR2 FYNNEI. Deletions cut 6 bases from V and 8 bases from J, with 13 bases between. This CDR3 is 12 amino acids long.

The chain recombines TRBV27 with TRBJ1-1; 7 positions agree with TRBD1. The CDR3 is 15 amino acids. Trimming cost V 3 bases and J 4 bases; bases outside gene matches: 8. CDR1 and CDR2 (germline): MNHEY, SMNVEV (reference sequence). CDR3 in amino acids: CASSFRQGGVTEAFF. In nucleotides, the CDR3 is TGTGCCAGCAGTTTCAGGCAGGGGGGGGTCACTGAAGCTTTCTTT.

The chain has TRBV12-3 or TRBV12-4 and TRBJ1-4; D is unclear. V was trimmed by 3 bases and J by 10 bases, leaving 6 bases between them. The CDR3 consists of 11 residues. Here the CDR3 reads CASSFAGKLFF. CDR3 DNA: TGTGCCAGCAGTTTTGCGGGAAAACTGTTTTTT.

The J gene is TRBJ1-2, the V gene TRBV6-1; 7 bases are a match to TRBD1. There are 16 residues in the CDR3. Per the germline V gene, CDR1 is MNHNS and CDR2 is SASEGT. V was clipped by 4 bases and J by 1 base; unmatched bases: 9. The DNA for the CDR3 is TGTGCCAGCAGTGGGTCGACAGGGATCCTTAACTATGGCTACACCTTC. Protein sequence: CASSGSTGILNYGYTF.

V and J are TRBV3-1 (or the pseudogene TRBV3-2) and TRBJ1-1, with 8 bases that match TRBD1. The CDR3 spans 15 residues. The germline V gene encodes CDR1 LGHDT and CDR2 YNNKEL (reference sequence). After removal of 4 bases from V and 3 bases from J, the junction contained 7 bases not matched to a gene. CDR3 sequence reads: CASSPRSDRDTEAFF. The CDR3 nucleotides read TGTGCCAGCAGCCCTCGCTCGGACAGGGACACTGAAGCTTTCTTT.

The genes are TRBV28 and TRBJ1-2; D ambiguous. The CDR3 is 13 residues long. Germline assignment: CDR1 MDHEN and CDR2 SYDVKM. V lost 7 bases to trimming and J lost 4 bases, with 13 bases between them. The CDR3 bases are TGTGCCAGCACCGTCTGGAGCAGCTATGGCTACACCTTC. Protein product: CASTVWSSYGYTF.

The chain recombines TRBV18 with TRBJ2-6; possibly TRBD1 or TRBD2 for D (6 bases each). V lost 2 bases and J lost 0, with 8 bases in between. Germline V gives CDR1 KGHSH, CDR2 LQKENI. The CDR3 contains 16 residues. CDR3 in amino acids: CASSPRGASGANVLTF. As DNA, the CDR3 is TGTGCCAGCTCACCAAGGGGGGCCTCTGGGGCCAACGTCCTGACTTTC.

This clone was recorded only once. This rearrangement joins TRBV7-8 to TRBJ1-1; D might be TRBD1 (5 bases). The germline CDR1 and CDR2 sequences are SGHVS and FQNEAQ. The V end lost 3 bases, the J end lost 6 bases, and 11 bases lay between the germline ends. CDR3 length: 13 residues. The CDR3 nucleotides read TGTGCCAGCAGCTTTGGGGGTGCCGCTGAAGCTTTCTTT. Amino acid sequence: CASSFGGAAEAFF.

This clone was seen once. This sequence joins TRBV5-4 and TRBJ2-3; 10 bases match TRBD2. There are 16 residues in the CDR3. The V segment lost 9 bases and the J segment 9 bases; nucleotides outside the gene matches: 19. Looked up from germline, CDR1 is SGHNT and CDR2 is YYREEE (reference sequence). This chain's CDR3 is CATQGLAGEERLTQYF. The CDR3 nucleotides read TGTGCCACCCAAGGGCTAGCGGGGGAGGAAAGGTTGACGCAGTATTTT. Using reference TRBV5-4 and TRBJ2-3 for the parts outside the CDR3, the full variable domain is ETGVTQSPTHLIKTRGQQVTLRCSSQSGHNTVSWYQQALGQGPQFIFQYYREEENGRGNFPPRFSGLQFPNYSSELNVNALELDDSALYLCATQGLAGEERLTQYFGPGTRLTVL.

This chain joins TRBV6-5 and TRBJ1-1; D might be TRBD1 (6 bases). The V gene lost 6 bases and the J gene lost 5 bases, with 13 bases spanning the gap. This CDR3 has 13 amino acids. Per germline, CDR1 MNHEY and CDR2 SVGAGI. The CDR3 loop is CASRNREGTEAFF. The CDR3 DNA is TGTGCCAGCAGGAACAGGGAAGGGACTGAAGCTTTCTTT.

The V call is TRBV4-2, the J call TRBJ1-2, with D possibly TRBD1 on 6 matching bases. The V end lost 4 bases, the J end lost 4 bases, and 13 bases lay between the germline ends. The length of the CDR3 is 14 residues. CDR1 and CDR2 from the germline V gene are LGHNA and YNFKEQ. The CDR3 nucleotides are TGTGCCAGCAGCCGACCGGACAGTCCCTATGGCTACACCTTC. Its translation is CASSRPDSPYGYTF.

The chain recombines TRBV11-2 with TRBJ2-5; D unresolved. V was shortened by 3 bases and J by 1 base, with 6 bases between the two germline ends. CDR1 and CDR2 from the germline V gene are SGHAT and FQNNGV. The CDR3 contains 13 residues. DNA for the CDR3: TGTGCCAGCAGCTTGTCACTCCAAGAGACCCAGTACTTC. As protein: CASSLSLQETQYF.

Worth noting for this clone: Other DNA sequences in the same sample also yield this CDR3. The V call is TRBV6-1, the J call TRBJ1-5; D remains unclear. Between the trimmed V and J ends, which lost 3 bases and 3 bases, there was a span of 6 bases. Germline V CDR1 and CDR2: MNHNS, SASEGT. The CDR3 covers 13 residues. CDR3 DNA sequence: TGTGCCAGCAGTGAGCGTGACAATCAGCCCCAGCATTTT. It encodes CASSERDNQPQHF.

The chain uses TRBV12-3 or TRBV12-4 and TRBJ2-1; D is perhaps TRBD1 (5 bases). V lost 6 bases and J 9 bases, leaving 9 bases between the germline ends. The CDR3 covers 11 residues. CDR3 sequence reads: CASSRVGEQFF. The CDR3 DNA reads TGTGCCAGCAGCAGGGTCGGTGAGCAGTTCTTC.

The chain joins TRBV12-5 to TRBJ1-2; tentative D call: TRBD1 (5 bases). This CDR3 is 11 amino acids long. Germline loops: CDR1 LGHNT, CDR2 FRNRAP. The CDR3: CVGEMAYGYTF. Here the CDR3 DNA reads TGTGTGGGGGAAATGGCCTATGGCTACACCTTC.

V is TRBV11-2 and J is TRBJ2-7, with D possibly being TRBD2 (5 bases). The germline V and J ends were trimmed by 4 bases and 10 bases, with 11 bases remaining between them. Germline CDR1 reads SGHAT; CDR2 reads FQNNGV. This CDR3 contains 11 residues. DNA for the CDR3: TGTGCCAGCAGCTCCGGAGGCCAACAGTACTTC. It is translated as CASSSGGQQYF.

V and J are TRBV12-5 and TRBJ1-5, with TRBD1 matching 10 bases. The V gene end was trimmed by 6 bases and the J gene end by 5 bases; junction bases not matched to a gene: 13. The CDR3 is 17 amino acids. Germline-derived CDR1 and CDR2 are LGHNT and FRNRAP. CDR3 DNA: TGTGCTAGTGGGGTTGGGGAGGACAGGGGGTGGCATCAGCCCCAGCATTTT. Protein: CASGVGEDRGWHQPQHF.

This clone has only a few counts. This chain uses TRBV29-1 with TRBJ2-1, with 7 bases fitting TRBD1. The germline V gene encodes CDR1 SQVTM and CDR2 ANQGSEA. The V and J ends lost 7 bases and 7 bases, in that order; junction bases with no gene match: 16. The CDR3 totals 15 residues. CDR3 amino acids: CSADPTGRIGNEQFF. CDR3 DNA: TGCAGCGCCGACCCGACAGGGAGAATCGGTAATGAGCAGTTCTTC.

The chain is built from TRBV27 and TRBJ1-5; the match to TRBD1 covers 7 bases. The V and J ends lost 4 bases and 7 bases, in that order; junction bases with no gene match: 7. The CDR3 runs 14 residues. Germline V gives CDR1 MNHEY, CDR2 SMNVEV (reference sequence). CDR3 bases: TGTGCCAGCAGTTCAGGGGGTGTAGGCCAGCCCCAGCATTTT. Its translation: CASSSGGVGQPQHF.

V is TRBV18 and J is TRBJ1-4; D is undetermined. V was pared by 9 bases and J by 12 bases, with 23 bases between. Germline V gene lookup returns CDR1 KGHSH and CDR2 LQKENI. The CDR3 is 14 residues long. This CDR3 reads CASPKDGTLLQLFF. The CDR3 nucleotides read TGTGCCAGTCCAAAGGACGGAACCTTGCTCCAACTGTTTTTT. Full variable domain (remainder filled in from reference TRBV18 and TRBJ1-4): NAGVMQNPRHLVRRRGQEARLRCSPMKGHSHVYWYRQLPEEGLKFMVYLQKENIIDESGMPKERFSAEFPKEGPSILRIQQVVRGDSAAYFCASPKDGTLLQLFFGSGTQLSVL.

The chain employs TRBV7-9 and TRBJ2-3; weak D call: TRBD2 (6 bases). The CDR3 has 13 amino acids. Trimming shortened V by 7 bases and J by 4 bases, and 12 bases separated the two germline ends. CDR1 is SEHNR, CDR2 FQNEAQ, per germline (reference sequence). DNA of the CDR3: TGTGCCAGCAAGGGCGGGGCTGCAGATACGCAGTATTTT. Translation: CASKGGAADTQYF.

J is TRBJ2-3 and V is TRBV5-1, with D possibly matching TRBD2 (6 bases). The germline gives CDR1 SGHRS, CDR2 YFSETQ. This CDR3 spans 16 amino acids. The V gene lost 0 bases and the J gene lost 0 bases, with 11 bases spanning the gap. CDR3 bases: TGCGCCAGCAGCTTGGCCACGCGGGGTAGCACAGATACGCAGTATTTT. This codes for CASSLATRGSTDTQYF.

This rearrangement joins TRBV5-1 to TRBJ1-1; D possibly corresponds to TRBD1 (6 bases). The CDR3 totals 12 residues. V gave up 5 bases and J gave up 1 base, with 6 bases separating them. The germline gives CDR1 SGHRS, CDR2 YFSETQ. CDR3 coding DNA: TGCGCCAGCAGAGGGGGGAACACTGAAGCTTTCTTT. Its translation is CASRGGNTEAFF.

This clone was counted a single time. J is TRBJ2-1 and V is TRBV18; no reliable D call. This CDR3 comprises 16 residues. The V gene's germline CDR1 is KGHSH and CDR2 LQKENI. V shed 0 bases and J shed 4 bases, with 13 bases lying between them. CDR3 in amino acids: CASSPPIGRSYNEQFF. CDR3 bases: TGTGCCAGCTCACCACCGATTGGGCGGTCTTACAATGAGCAGTTCTTC.